These T cell receptor beta chains were read from a single sample in a study of blood T cells in healthy people across ages. MiXCR, run by TCRdb on the 5' RACE reads, gives a single entry per CDR3 protein. The top ten hold approximately 13% of the sample, which has about 810,000 distinct CDR3 sequences, around 34% seen once. Sequencing was performed on blood. The receptors stem from a man between 18 and 29 years old in good health. Each CDR3 is given with its conserved first and last residue. A D gene is named only where the DNA matches it firmly. A clone size is listed for some rows: how often the clone was seen (once, few, many), or a class if it is expanded.

d_call: -
v_call: TRBV5-1
j_call: TRBJ1-1
clone_size: -
cdr3_aa: CASSLFGGQSMNTEAFF
cdr3_nt: TGCGCCAGCAGCTTGTTCGGGGGGCAGTCCATGAACACTGAAGCTTTCTTT

d_call: -
v_call: TRBV20-1
j_call: TRBJ2-5
clone_size: -
cdr3_aa: CSASLRGGETQYF
cdr3_nt: TGCAGTGCTAGCCTCCGCGGAGGAGAGACCCAGTACTTC

d_call: -
v_call: TRBV24-1
j_call: TRBJ2-1
clone_size: few
cdr3_aa: CATSDRVEQFF
cdr3_nt: TGTGCCACCAGTGATCGGGTTGAGCAGTTCTTC

d_call: TRBD2
v_call: TRBV7-6
j_call: TRBJ2-3
clone_size: -
cdr3_aa: CASSLDLRLAGTTDTQYF
cdr3_nt: TGTGCCAGCAGCTTAGATCTCAGGCTAGCGGGGACCACAGATACGCAGTATTTT

d_call: TRBD1
v_call: TRBV12-3/TRBV12-4
j_call: TRBJ2-7
clone_size: many
cdr3_aa: CASNRDRGYEQYF
cdr3_nt: TGTGCCAGCAACCGGGACAGGGGATACGAGCAGTACTTC

d_call: TRBD1
v_call: TRBV7-6
j_call: TRBJ2-1
clone_size: -
cdr3_aa: CASGLGTGGAYNEQFF
cdr3_nt: TGTGCCAGCGGCTTAGGTACAGGGGGTGCGTACAATGAGCAGTTCTTC

d_call: TRBD1
v_call: TRBV20-1
j_call: TRBJ1-2
clone_size: many
cdr3_aa: CSARQGLNYGYTF
cdr3_nt: TGCAGTGCCAGACAGGGGTTGAACTATGGCTACACCTTC

d_call: -
v_call: TRBV4-2
j_call: TRBJ2-1
clone_size: few
cdr3_aa: CASRSLAQSSYNEQFF
cdr3_nt: TGTGCCAGCAGGTCCTTAGCTCAGAGCTCCTACAATGAGCAGTTCTTC

d_call: -
v_call: TRBV20-1
j_call: TRBJ1-2
clone_size: few
cdr3_aa: CSARDFRAAGGGYTF
cdr3_nt: TGCAGTGCTAGAGATTTCCGGGCGGCTGGCGGTGGCTACACCTTC

d_call: TRBD2
v_call: TRBV7-2
j_call: TRBJ2-1
clone_size: many
cdr3_aa: CASSSTGGLYNEQFF
cdr3_nt: TGTGCCAGCAGCTCCACGGGGGGGTTATACAATGAGCAGTTCTTC

d_call: TRBD1
v_call: TRBV4-3
j_call: TRBJ1-3
clone_size: -
cdr3_aa: CASSRDRGVGNTIYF
cdr3_nt: TGCGCCAGCAGCCGAGACAGGGGGGTCGGAAACACCATATATTTT

d_call: TRBD1
v_call: TRBV20-1
j_call: TRBJ1-2
clone_size: -
cdr3_aa: CSARDWDRGRKDYGYTF
cdr3_nt: TGCAGTGCTAGAGATTGGGACAGGGGGCGTAAAGACTATGGCTACACCTTC

d_call: -
v_call: TRBV19
j_call: TRBJ2-1
clone_size: -
cdr3_aa: CASSILGTQGRQFF
cdr3_nt: TGTGCCAGTAGTATTTTGGGGACCCAAGGGAGGCAGTTCTTC

d_call: -
v_call: TRBV27
j_call: TRBJ2-3
clone_size: many
cdr3_aa: CASSLWATSTDTQYF
cdr3_nt: TGTGCCAGCAGTTTATGGGCCACTAGCACAGATACGCAGTATTTT

d_call: -
v_call: TRBV5-5
j_call: TRBJ2-3
clone_size: -
cdr3_aa: CASSLDRGSSTDAQYF
cdr3_nt: TGTGCCAGCAGCTTGGACCGGGGGAGTAGCACAGATGCGCAGTATTTT

d_call: TRBD1
v_call: TRBV20-1
j_call: TRBJ1-6
clone_size: few
cdr3_aa: CSARETGEGSPLHF
cdr3_nt: TGCAGTGCTAGAGAAACAGGGGAGGGTTCACCCCTCCACTTT

d_call: -
v_call: TRBV2
j_call: TRBJ1-5
clone_size: -
cdr3_aa: CASRDRYSNQPQHF
cdr3_nt: TGTGCCAGCAGGGATAGATATAGCAATCAGCCCCAGCATTTT

d_call: -
v_call: TRBV7-2
j_call: TRBJ2-1
clone_size: many
cdr3_aa: CASSKTVSPYNEQFF
cdr3_nt: TGTGCCAGCAGCAAGACAGTCAGCCCTTACAATGAGCAGTTCTTC

d_call: TRBD2
v_call: TRBV6-4
j_call: TRBJ2-1
clone_size: -
cdr3_aa: CASSDMGGDEQFF
cdr3_nt: TGTGCCAGCAGTGACATGGGAGGGGATGAGCAGTTCTTC

d_call: -
v_call: TRBV7-2
j_call: TRBJ2-7
clone_size: -
cdr3_aa: CASSFNPVLSSYNEQYF
cdr3_nt: TGTGCCAGCAGCTTCAATCCGGTTTTAAGCTCCTACAATGAGCAGTACTTC

d_call: -
v_call: TRBV10-3
j_call: TRBJ1-2
clone_size: few
cdr3_aa: CAISESTAYGYTF
cdr3_nt: TGTGCCATCAGTGAGTCAACTGCCTATGGCTACACCTTC

d_call: -
v_call: TRBV6-2/TRBV6-3
j_call: TRBJ1-2
clone_size: once
cdr3_aa: CASNYGWTTNYGYTF
cdr3_nt: TGTGCCAGCAATTATGGGTGGACTACTAACTATGGCTACACCTTC

d_call: -
v_call: TRBV2
j_call: TRBJ2-1
clone_size: -
cdr3_aa: CASKGGSGNNEQFF
cdr3_nt: TGTGCCAGCAAGGGCGGTAGCGGTAACAATGAGCAGTTCTTC

d_call: TRBD2
v_call: TRBV7-9
j_call: TRBJ2-1
clone_size: -
cdr3_aa: CASSLDLGAGESYNEQFF
cdr3_nt: TGTGCCAGCAGCTTAGATCTCGGAGCGGGGGAGTCCTACAATGAGCAGTTCTTC

d_call: TRBD1
v_call: TRBV4-2
j_call: TRBJ1-1
clone_size: -
cdr3_aa: CASSQARQGRAEAFF
cdr3_nt: TGTGCCAGCAGCCAAGCTCGACAGGGGCGGGCTGAAGCTTTCTTT

d_call: TRBD2
v_call: TRBV9
j_call: TRBJ2-7
clone_size: few
cdr3_aa: CASSPYKAGGDEQYF
cdr3_nt: TGTGCCAGCAGCCCCTACAAAGCGGGAGGGGACGAGCAGTACTTC

d_call: -
v_call: TRBV6-5
j_call: TRBJ2-2
clone_size: -
cdr3_aa: CASRRASNTGELFF
cdr3_nt: TGTGCCAGCAGGCGGGCGTCGAACACCGGGGAGCTGTTTTTT

d_call: -
v_call: TRBV29-1
j_call: TRBJ1-1
clone_size: -
cdr3_aa: CSVRRGHMNTEAFF
cdr3_nt: TGCAGCGTCCGGAGGGGACACATGAACACTGAAGCTTTCTTT

d_call: -
v_call: TRBV7-2
j_call: TRBJ1-2
clone_size: few
cdr3_aa: CASSLANGYTF
cdr3_nt: TGTGCCAGCAGCTTGGCCAATGGCTACACCTTC

d_call: TRBD2
v_call: TRBV20-1
j_call: TRBJ2-5
clone_size: once
cdr3_aa: CSARFAGGSETQYF
cdr3_nt: TGCAGTGCTAGGTTCGCGGGAGGGTCTGAGACCCAGTACTTC

d_call: -
v_call: TRBV5-1
j_call: TRBJ1-6
clone_size: -
cdr3_aa: CASRRDRDNSPLHF
cdr3_nt: TGCGCCAGCCGCCGGGACCGCGATAATTCACCCCTCCACTTT

d_call: -
v_call: TRBV20-1
j_call: TRBJ2-1
clone_size: -
cdr3_aa: CSASLRSSYDEQFF
cdr3_nt: TGCAGTGCTAGCCTCAGGAGCTCCTACGATGAGCAGTTCTTC

d_call: TRBD1
v_call: TRBV7-2
j_call: TRBJ1-5
clone_size: -
cdr3_aa: CASSSRTGYSNQPQHF
cdr3_nt: TGTGCCAGCAGCTCCAGGACAGGTTATAGCAATCAGCCCCAGCATTTT

d_call: -
v_call: TRBV6-5
j_call: TRBJ1-2
clone_size: -
cdr3_aa: CASSPSGRGGYGYTF
cdr3_nt: TGTGCCAGCAGTCCATCGGGACGGGGAGGCTATGGCTACACCTTC

d_call: -
v_call: TRBV4-1
j_call: TRBJ2-4
clone_size: -
cdr3_aa: CASSQEGGLNIQYF
cdr3_nt: TGCGCCAGCAGCCAAGAGGGGGGCCTAAATATTCAGTACTTC

d_call: -
v_call: TRBV29-1
j_call: TRBJ1-1
clone_size: -
cdr3_aa: CSAKRTVLNTEAFF
cdr3_nt: TGCAGCGCCAAACGGACGGTACTAAACACTGAAGCTTTCTTT

d_call: -
v_call: TRBV7-2
j_call: TRBJ1-2
clone_size: -
cdr3_aa: CASSPTGTTANYGYTF
cdr3_nt: TGTGCCAGCAGCCCCACCGGGACAACGGCTAACTATGGCTACACCTTC

d_call: -
v_call: TRBV4-1
j_call: TRBJ2-3
clone_size: many
cdr3_aa: CASSQPLDTQYF
cdr3_nt: TGCGCCAGCAGCCAACCACTTGATACGCAGTATTTT

d_call: TRBD1
v_call: TRBV7-2
j_call: TRBJ2-3
clone_size: few
cdr3_aa: CASSLGQAGTDTQYF
cdr3_nt: TGTGCCAGCAGCTTGGGACAGGCTGGCACAGATACGCAGTATTTT

d_call: -
v_call: TRBV6-6
j_call: TRBJ1-5
clone_size: few
cdr3_aa: CASSYSNPGNQPQHF
cdr3_nt: TGTGCCAGCAGTTACTCGAATCCGGGTAATCAGCCCCAGCATTTT

d_call: TRBD2
v_call: TRBV20-1
j_call: TRBJ2-7
clone_size: -
cdr3_aa: CSASGLAANEQYF
cdr3_nt: TGCAGTGCTAGCGGACTAGCGGCCAATGAGCAGTACTTC

d_call: TRBD2
v_call: TRBV10-3
j_call: TRBJ2-1
clone_size: many
cdr3_aa: CATQAGSYNEQFF
cdr3_nt: TGTGCCACGCAAGCGGGGTCCTACAATGAGCAGTTCTTC

d_call: -
v_call: TRBV9
j_call: TRBJ2-7
clone_size: many
cdr3_aa: CASSVNLGNEQYF
cdr3_nt: TGTGCCAGCAGCGTAAATCTCGGTAACGAGCAGTACTTC

d_call: TRBD1
v_call: TRBV12-3/TRBV12-4
j_call: TRBJ2-3
clone_size: many
cdr3_aa: CASSGWTGNTDTQYF
cdr3_nt: TGTGCCAGCAGTGGATGGACAGGGAACACAGATACGCAGTATTTT

d_call: -
v_call: TRBV12-3/TRBV12-4
j_call: TRBJ2-3
clone_size: once
cdr3_aa: CASSRQQSTDTQYF
cdr3_nt: TGTGCCAGCAGTCGCCAGCAGTCCACAGATACGCAGTATTTT

d_call: -
v_call: TRBV19
j_call: TRBJ2-3
clone_size: -
cdr3_aa: CASSTSTSIGSDTQYF
cdr3_nt: TGTGCCAGTAGTACCTCGACTAGTATAGGTTCGGATACGCAGTATTTT

d_call: -
v_call: TRBV6-2/TRBV6-3
j_call: TRBJ2-5
clone_size: -
cdr3_aa: CASSYGQTQYF
cdr3_nt: TGTGCCAGCAGTTACGGACAAACTCAGTACTTC

d_call: -
v_call: TRBV9
j_call: TRBJ2-7
clone_size: few
cdr3_aa: CASSPHDAGYEQYF
cdr3_nt: TGTGCCAGCAGCCCTCACGACGCCGGCTACGAGCAGTACTTC

d_call: -
v_call: TRBV20-1
j_call: TRBJ2-4
clone_size: many
cdr3_aa: CSAQYVAAKNIQYF
cdr3_nt: TGCAGTGCCCAATACGTAGCGGCCAAAAACATTCAGTACTTC

d_call: TRBD1
v_call: TRBV20-1
j_call: TRBJ2-7
clone_size: many
cdr3_aa: CSAGQGAAYEQYF
cdr3_nt: TGCAGTGCTGGACAGGGGGCTGCCTACGAGCAGTACTTC

d_call: -
v_call: TRBV4-1
j_call: TRBJ1-6
clone_size: few
cdr3_aa: CASSQDVILGNSPLHF
cdr3_nt: TGCGCCAGCAGCCAAGATGTCATTCTGGGTAATTCACCCCTCCACTTT

d_call: -
v_call: TRBV2
j_call: TRBJ2-5
clone_size: few
cdr3_aa: CASSGQFQETQYF
cdr3_nt: TGTGCCAGCAGTGGACAGTTCCAAGAGACCCAGTACTTC

d_call: -
v_call: TRBV24-1
j_call: TRBJ1-2
clone_size: few
cdr3_aa: CATSDSSGRTRYGYTF
cdr3_nt: TGTGCCACCAGTGATTCCTCCGGACGGACCCGCTATGGCTACACCTTC

d_call: TRBD2
v_call: TRBV27
j_call: TRBJ2-1
clone_size: many
cdr3_aa: CASSLGLAVSYNEQFF
cdr3_nt: TGTGCCAGCAGTTTGGGACTAGCGGTCTCCTACAATGAGCAGTTCTTC

d_call: -
v_call: TRBV20-1
j_call: TRBJ2-7
clone_size: -
cdr3_aa: CSATSRGRSSYEQYF
cdr3_nt: TGCAGTGCTACCTCGCGGGGGCGCAGCTCCTACGAGCAGTACTTC